This TCR beta chain stems from a study of T cells expressing NK-cell markers. Background on the study: In the group of eight sequenced donors, seven were HCMV-seropositive and one was seronegative. Findings of the study overall: The study did not resolve the HCMV specificity of expanded NKG2C+ T cell clones.

Scientists made TCR beta cDNA using 5'RACE template switching with UMIs. TCRdb reanalyzed the 5' RACE reads and collapses them to one entry per CDR3 protein, without DNA. Across about 260,000 distinct CDR3 sequences, the top ten clones capture 0.39% of the sample. The CDR3 sequence is 13 residues long. Concerning this clonotype: Its specificity is not known.

The chain couples TRBV12-3 or TRBV12-4 to TRBJ2-1; TCRdb returns TRBD2, unconfirmable since there is no DNA. The receptor was isolated from a man between 18 and 29 years old in good health. The sequenced sample was blood T cells: a sorted CD56 or NKG2C T cell subset, CD4+ or CD8+ T cells, or bulk PBMC T cells (not recorded which). This CDR3 is CASSAHLAGELFF.